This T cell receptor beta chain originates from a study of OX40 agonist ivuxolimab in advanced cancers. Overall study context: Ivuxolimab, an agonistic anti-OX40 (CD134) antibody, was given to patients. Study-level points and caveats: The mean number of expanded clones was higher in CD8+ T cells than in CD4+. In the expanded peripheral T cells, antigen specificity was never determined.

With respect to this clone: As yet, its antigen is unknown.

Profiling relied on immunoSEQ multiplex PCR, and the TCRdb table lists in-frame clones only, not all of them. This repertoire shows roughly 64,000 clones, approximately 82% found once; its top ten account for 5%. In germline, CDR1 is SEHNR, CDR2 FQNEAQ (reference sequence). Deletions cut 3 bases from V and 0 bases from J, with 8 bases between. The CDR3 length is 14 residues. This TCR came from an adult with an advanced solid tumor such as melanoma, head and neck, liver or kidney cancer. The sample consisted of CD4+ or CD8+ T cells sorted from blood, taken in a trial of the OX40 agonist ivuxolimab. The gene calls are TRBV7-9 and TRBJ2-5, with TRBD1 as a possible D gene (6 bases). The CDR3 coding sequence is TGTGCCAGCAGCTTTGGGACAAACCAAGAGACCCAGTACTTC. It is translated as CASSFGTNQETQYF.